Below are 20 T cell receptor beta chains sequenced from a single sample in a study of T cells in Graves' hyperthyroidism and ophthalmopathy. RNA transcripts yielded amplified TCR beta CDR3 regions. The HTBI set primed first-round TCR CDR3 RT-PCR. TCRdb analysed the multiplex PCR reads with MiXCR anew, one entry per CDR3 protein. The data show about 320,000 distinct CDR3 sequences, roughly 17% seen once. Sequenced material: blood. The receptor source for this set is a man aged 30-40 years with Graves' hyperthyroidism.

This CDR3 reads CASSLDGRGSGYTF. The CDR3 DNA sequence: TGTGCCAGCAGCTTAGATGGTAGGGGATCTGGCTACACCTTC. V and J are TRBV7-2 and TRBJ1-2, with a weak D call TRBD1 (5 bases). V shed 1 base and J shed 7 bases, with 13 bases lying between them. Germline CDR1 reads SGHTA; CDR2 reads FQGNSA. The CDR3 loop spans 14 amino acids.

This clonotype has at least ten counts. This CDR3 is CASSLGGINEQFF. The CDR3 DNA follows: TGTGCCAGCAGCTTAGGGGGTATTAATGAGCAGTTCTTC. The chain uses TRBV7-6 and TRBJ2-1, with D uncertain. The V and J ends lost 1 base and 7 bases respectively, with 8 bases between them. CDR1 is SGHVS, CDR2 FNYEAQ, per germline. The CDR3 totals 13 residues.

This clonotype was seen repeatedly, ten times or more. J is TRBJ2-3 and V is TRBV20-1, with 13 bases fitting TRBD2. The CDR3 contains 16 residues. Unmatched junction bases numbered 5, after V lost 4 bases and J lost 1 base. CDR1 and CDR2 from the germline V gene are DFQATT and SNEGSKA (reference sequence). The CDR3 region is CSAIPGTSGGTDTQYF. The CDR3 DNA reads TGCAGTGCTATACCCGGGACTAGCGGGGGCACAGATACGCAGTATTTT.

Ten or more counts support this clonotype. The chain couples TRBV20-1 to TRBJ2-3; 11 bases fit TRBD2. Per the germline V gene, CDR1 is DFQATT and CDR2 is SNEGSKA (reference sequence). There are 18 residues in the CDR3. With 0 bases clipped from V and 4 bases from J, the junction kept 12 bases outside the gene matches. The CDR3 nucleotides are TGCAGTGCTAGAGAGACTAGCGGGACTTACATAGGGGCAGATACGCAGTATTTT. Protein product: CSARETSGTYIGADTQYF.

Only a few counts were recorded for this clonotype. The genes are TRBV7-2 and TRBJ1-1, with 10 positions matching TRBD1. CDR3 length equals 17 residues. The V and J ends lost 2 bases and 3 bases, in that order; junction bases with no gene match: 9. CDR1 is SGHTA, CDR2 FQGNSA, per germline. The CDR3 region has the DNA TGTGCCAGCAGCTTATCCGGGACAGGGGCGCCATACACTGAAGCTTTCTTT. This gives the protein CASSLSGTGAPYTEAFF.

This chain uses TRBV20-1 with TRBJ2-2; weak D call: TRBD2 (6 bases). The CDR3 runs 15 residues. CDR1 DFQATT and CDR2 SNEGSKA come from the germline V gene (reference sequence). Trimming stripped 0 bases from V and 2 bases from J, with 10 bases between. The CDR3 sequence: CSARDWGDNTGELFF. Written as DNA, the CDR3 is TGCAGTGCTAGAGATTGGGGGGACAACACCGGGGAGCTGTTTTTT.

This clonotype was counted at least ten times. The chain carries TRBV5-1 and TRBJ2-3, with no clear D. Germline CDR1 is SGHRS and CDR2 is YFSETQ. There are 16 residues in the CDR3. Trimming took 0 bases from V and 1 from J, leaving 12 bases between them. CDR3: CASSLATPTGTDTQYF. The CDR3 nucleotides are TGCGCCAGCAGCTTGGCCACTCCTACGGGCACAGATACGCAGTATTTT.

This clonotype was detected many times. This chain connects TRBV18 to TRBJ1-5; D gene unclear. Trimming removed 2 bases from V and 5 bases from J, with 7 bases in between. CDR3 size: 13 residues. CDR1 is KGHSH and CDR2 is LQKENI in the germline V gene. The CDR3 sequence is CASSPGYDQPQHF. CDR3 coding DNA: TGTGCCAGCTCACCAGGGTACGATCAGCCCCAGCATTTT.

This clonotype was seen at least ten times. CDR3 in DNA: TGTGCCAGCAGCCCCCGTCTACTGACAGGAGAGACCCAGTACTTC. This gives the protein CASSPRLLTGETQYF. This chain connects TRBV3-1 to TRBJ2-5; D is possibly TRBD1 (6 bases). Germline CDR1 LGHDT, CDR2 YNNKEL (reference sequence). Deletions cut 4 bases from V and 4 bases from J, with 16 bases between. The CDR3 is 15 residues long.

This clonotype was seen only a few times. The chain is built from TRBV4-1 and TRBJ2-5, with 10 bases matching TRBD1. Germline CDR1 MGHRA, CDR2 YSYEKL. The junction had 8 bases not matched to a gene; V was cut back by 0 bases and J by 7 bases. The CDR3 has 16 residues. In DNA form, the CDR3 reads TGCGCCAGCAGCCAAGATCCGGGACAGGGGTGGGGGACCCAGTACTTC. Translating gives CASSQDPGQGWGTQYF.

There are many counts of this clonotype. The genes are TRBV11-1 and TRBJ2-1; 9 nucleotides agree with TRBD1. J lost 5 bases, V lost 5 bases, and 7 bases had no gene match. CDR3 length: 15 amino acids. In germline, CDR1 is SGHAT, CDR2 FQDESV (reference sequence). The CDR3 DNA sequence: TGTGCCAGCAGCGAAGGGACAGGGTTTAACAATGAGCAGTTCTTC. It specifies CASSEGTGFNNEQFF.

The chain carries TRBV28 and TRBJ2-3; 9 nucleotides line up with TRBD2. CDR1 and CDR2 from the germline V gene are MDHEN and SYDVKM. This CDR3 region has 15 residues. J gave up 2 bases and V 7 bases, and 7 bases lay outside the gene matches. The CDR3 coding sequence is TGTGCCAGCAATAAGCGACTAGCGGACACAGATACGCAGTATTTT. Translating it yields CASNKRLADTDTQYF.

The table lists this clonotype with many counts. Here the CDR3 DNA reads TGTGCCAGCAGGGGGACAGGGGGCGGCGGGGAGCTGTTTTTT. Protein: CASRGTGGGGELFF. The V call is TRBV2, the J call TRBJ2-2; 12 nucleotides match TRBD1. Germline V lookup: CDR1 SNHLY, CDR2 FYNNEI. The V segment lost 6 bases and the J segment 7 bases; nucleotides outside the gene matches: 3. The CDR3 contains 14 residues.

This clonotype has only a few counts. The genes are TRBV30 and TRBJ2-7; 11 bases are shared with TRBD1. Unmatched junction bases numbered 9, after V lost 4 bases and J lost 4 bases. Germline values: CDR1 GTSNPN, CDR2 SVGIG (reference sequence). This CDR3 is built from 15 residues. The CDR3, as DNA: TGTGCCTGGACCCACCTCCGGGACAGGGGGTACGAGCAGTACTTC. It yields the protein CAWTHLRDRGYEQYF.

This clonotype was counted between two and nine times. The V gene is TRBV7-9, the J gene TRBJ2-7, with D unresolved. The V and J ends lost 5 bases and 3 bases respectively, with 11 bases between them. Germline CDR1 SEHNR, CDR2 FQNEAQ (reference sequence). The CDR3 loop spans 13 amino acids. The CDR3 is CASSTEGLYEQYF. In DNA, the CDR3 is TGTGCCAGCAGCACCGAAGGGCTCTACGAGCAGTACTTC.

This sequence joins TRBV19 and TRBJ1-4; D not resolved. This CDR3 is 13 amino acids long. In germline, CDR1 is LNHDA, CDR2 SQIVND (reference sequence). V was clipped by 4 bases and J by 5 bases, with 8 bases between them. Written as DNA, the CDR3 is TGTGCCAGTAGTAGGCAGGTCAATGAAAAACTGTTTTTT. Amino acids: CASSRQVNEKLFF. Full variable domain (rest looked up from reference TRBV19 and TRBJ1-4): DGGITQSPKYLFRKEGQNVTLSCEQNLNHDAMYWYRQDPGQGLRLIYYSQIVNDFQKGDIAEGYSVSREKKESFPLTVTSAQKNPTAFYLCASSRQVNEKLFFGSGTQLSVL.

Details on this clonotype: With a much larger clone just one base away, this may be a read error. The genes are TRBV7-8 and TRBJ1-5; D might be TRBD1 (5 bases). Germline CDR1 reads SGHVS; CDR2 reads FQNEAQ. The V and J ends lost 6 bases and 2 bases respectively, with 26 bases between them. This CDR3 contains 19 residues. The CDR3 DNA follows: TGTGCCAGCAGTCAAATTGGGAGACAGTATGGGTATGGCAATCAGCCCCAGCATTTT. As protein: CASSQIGRQYGYGNQPQHF.

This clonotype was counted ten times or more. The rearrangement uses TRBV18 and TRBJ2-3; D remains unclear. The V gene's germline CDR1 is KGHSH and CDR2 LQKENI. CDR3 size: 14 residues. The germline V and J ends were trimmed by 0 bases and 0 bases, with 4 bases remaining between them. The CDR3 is CASSPPSSTDTQYF. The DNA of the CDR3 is TGTGCCAGCTCACCACCGTCTAGCACAGATACGCAGTATTTT.

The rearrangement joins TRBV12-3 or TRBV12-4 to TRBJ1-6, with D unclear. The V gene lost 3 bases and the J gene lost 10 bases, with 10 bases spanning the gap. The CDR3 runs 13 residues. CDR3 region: CASSLGLGSPLHF. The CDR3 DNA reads TGTGCCAGCAGTTTGGGTCTGGGATCACCCCTCCACTTT.

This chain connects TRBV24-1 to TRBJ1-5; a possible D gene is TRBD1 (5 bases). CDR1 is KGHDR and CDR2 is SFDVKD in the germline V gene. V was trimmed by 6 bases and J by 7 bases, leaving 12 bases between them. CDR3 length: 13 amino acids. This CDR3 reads CATSWAGNQPQHF. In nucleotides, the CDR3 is TGTGCCACCAGTTGGGCAGGGAACCAGCCCCAGCATTTT.